This TCR beta chain is drawn from a study of Tregs in tolerant kidney transplant recipients. The wider study: Recipients received nonmyeloablative bone marrow transplants from related graft donors, with transient mixed chimerism.

CDR1 and CDR2 from the germline V gene are MNHEY and SVGAGI. Germline trimming cut 4 bases from V and 2 bases from J; bases unmatched to any gene: 4. The CDR3 runs 15 residues. Findings and limits, study-wide: Biological reproducibility was not directly addressed in this study.

This clone was seen just once. Its specificity is unknown. Data came from immunoSEQ multiplex PCR; TCRdb stores just in-frame clones and leaves some out. The profile shows nearly 95,000 clones, 93% of them singletons. This clonotype was sampled from a human donor who received a combined kidney and bone marrow transplant. The source material was CD4+ T cells from blood, sampled before the transplant. The chain couples TRBV6-5 to TRBJ2-7, with TRBD2 matching over 11 bases. The CDR3 DNA sequence: TGTGCCAGCAGTTCGACTAGCGGGGACGCCTACGAGCAGTACTTC. It encodes CASSSTSGDAYEQYF.